What follows is one T cell receptor beta chain and its context. Its antigen is unidentified. Amplification used 60 Vbeta primers and 13 Jbeta primers. Using immunoSEQ multiplex PCR, the repertoire was profiled, and TCRdb retains in-frame clones only, with some absent. The data hold roughly 180,000 clones, with 70% to 80% observed a single time. The data stem from a study of cytomegalovirus exposure and HLA in healthy donors. The donors, nominally healthy at sampling, likely had unrecorded immune exposures. Study results and caveats: Likely technical artifact: a cluster of highly shared sequence variants. TCR beta chains numbering more than 150 were designated cytomegalovirus-associated.

Germline loops: CDR1 MRHNA, CDR2 SNTAGT. This CDR3 comprises 13 residues. The ends were cut back, 4 bases at V and 3 bases at J, with 10 bases in the middle. The chain carries TRBV6-4 and TRBJ2-7; D gene uncertain. The specimen sequenced was PBMCs. This clonotype originated in a male donor in good health and CMV-seronegative. CDR3 sequence reads: CASSAVYHYEQYF. The CDR3 DNA reads TGTGCCAGCAGTGCGGTCTACCACTACGAGCAGTACTTC.